The entry below gives a single T cell receptor (beta chain) sequence along with its context. Sequencing used immunoSEQ multiplex PCR; TCRdb keeps in-frame clones, though not all of them. This table has about 820,000 clones, 90% to 95% appearing once. The sample belongs to a study of shared clonotypes between healthy human individuals. CD45RO-negative, CCR7-selected cells formed the naive CD8 fraction, which excluded terminally differentiated effector memory CD45RA+ cells. V was pared by 7 bases and J by 0 bases, with 5 bases between. Germline CDR1 and CDR2: WSHSY and SAAADI. The CDR3 covers 12 residues.

The V and J genes are TRBV10-2 and TRBJ2-3; no firm D call. The sequence was collected from a man aged 25 to 45 in good health. The sequencing sample was made of naive CD8+ T cells sorted from blood. CDR3 sequence (DNA): TGCGCCAGCACCCCTAGCACAGATACGCAGTATTTT. Protein sequence: CASTPSTDTQYF.